Below, one T cell receptor (beta chain) is given with its context. Germline V lookup: CDR1 MNHEY, CDR2 SVGAGI. Trimming removed 5 bases from V and 4 bases from J, with 4 bases in between. The CDR3 is 11 amino acids. This specimen belongs to a study of cytomegalovirus exposure and HLA in healthy donors. The PCR was carried out with 60 Vbeta primers and 13 Jbeta primers. Measured with immunoSEQ multiplex PCR; TCRdb has only the in-frame clones, and not every one. The profile covers approximately 110,000 clones, with about four fifths appearing a single time and around 3.9% taken by the ten largest. The rearrangement uses TRBV6-5 and TRBJ2-3; D remains unclear. This sequence was found in a middle-aged man in good health and CMV-seronegative. Sequencing was carried out using PBMCs. CDR3 protein: CASSRADTQYF. In DNA, the CDR3 is TGTGCCAGCAGTCGGGCAGATACGCAGTATTTT.